One and the same sample provided the 4 T cell receptor beta chains below, sequenced in a study of T cell clonality in common variable immunodeficiency. The study's findings and limits: In common variable immunodeficiency, TCR beta chains reportedly carried fewer deletions and N-nucleotide insertions.

The antigens these receptors bind are not known. Profiled with immunoSEQ multiplex PCR; TCRdb holds only in-frame clones, not every one. Sampling found 25,000 to 30,000 clones, none seen once. The sample was peripheral blood mononuclear cells. The receptor source for this set is a human donor with common variable immunodeficiency.

This clone occurred a few times. The read stops 3 residues short of the end of the CDR3; the missing end is completed from the germline J gene. The rearrangement joins TRBV7-2 to TRBJ2-3, with 8 positions matching TRBD1. Germline V CDR1 and CDR2: SGHTA, FQGNSA. The CDR3 is 14 residues long. V lost 1 base and J lost 3; bases outside the gene matches: 0. This chain's CDR3 is CASSLGTGTDTQYF. The CDR3 DNA, read in part, is TGTGCCAGCAGCTTAGGGACAGGGACAGATACG.

A few counts support this clone. From the germline J gene comes the end of the CDR3, since the read stops 3 residues before it. The genes are TRBV7-9 and TRBJ1-1; D gene ambiguous. The CDR3 is 13 residues long. In germline, CDR1 is SEHNR, CDR2 FQNEAQ (reference sequence). Trimming removed 2 bases at V and 4 bases at J, with 8 bases between. The sequenced CDR3 bases are TGTGCCAGCAGCTTACCGGCGGGCACTGAA. It yields the protein CASSLPAGTE. The entire CDR3 reads CASSLPAGTEAFF.

Regarding this clone: The observed sequence ends 3 residues before the CDR3 terminus, with the missing tail filled in from the germline J gene. The chain recombines TRBV19 with TRBJ2-5, with TRBD1 matching over 7 bases. The trim removed 1 base at V and 0 bases at J, leaving 11 bases unmatched. CDR1 and CDR2 (germline): LNHDA, SQIVND (reference sequence). This CDR3 is built from 18 residues. The sequenced part of the CDR3 DNA is TGTGCCAGTAGTATAGTTGGGACAGATATTTTGTACCAAGAGACC. It specifies CASSIVGTDILYQET. The full CDR3 protein reads CASSIVGTDILYQETQYF.

This clone was seen at least ten times. The CDR3 extends 3 residues past the end of the read, so its final part is completed from the germline J gene. The chain links TRBV7-3 to TRBJ2-2; the match to TRBD1 covers 7 bases. The CDR3 is 15 residues long. Germline loops: CDR1 SGHTA, CDR2 FQGTGA. V shed 6 bases, J shed 2 bases, and the junction held 6 bases outside the gene matches. CDR3 DNA (partial): TGTGCCAGCAGTTCACAGGGGTCAAACACCGGGGAG. This sequence encodes CASSSQGSNTGE. The full CDR3 reads CASSSQGSNTGELFF. Full variable domain (remainder filled in from reference TRBV7-3 and TRBJ2-2): GAGVSQTPSNKVTEKGKYVELRCDPISGHTALYWYRQSLGQGPEFLIYFQGTGAADDSGLPNDRFFAVRPEGSVSTLKIQRTERGDSAVYLCASSSQGSNTGELFFGEGSRLTVL.